A single sample is the source of the 27 T cell receptor beta chains below, sequenced in a study of cytomegalovirus exposure and HLA in healthy donors. Vbeta (60) and Jbeta (13) primers were used in the PCR. Generated by immunoSEQ multiplex PCR, the TCRdb table keeps only in-frame clones and is missing some. This sample has around 65,000 clones, with roughly two thirds found just once. The sequenced sample was PBMCs. The receptors stem from a man aged 35 to 55 in good health and CMV-seropositive.

The chain combines TRBV7-6 with TRBJ2-3, with D perhaps matching TRBD2 (7 bases). Trimming removed 0 bases at V and 6 bases at J, with 16 bases between. From germline, CDR1 is SGHVS and CDR2 FNYEAQ. The CDR3 runs to 16 residues. CDR3 residues: CASSLAGGGARDTQYF. Written as DNA, the CDR3 is TGTGCCAGCAGCTTAGCTGGTGGGGGGGCAAGGGATACGCAGTATTTT.

The rearrangement joins TRBV15 to TRBJ1-2, with 7 bases identical to TRBD1. After removal of 2 bases from V and 8 bases from J, the junction contained 20 bases not matched to a gene. Germline V gene data show CDR1 as LNHNV and CDR2 as YYDKDF (reference sequence). There are 18 residues in the CDR3. The CDR3 region has the DNA TGTGCCACCAGCAGACACTTGGACAGGACCCAGCCGAGGAAAGGCTACACCTTC. Translation: CATSRHLDRTQPRKGYTF.

The rearrangement joins TRBV15 to TRBJ2-2; 11 positions match TRBD2. The V and J ends lost 3 bases and 4 bases, in that order; junction bases with no gene match: 4. There are 16 residues in the CDR3. CDR1 LNHNV and CDR2 YYDKDF come from the germline V gene (reference sequence). The CDR3, as DNA: TGTGCCACCAGCAGGGGGACTAGCGGAGGCACCGGGGAGCTGTTTTTT. It codes for CATSRGTSGGTGELFF.

There are a few counts of this clone. This chain links TRBV7-2 with TRBJ1-5; D might be TRBD1 (6 bases). V shed 8 bases and J shed 0 bases, with 14 bases lying between them. CDR1 and CDR2 from the germline V gene are SGHTA and FQGNSA. CDR3 length equals 15 residues. This CDR3 is CASDVGGVSNQPQHF. In nucleotides, the CDR3 is TGTGCCAGCGATGTAGGGGGGGTTAGCAATCAGCCCCAGCATTTT.

This clone was detected only once. The gene calls are TRBV7-6 and TRBJ2-7; the match to TRBD2 covers 9 bases. CDR1 and CDR2 from the germline V gene are SGHVS and FNYEAQ. The CDR3 loop spans 15 amino acids. After removal of 4 bases from V and 6 bases from J, the junction contained 10 bases not matched to a gene. The CDR3 loop reads CASSSLAGRGAEQYF. CDR3 in DNA: TGTGCCAGCAGCTCTCTAGCGGGGCGAGGGGCCGAGCAGTACTTC.

This chain links TRBV12-5 with TRBJ2-3; maybe TRBD1 (6 bases). Trimming shortened V by 1 base and J by 6 bases, and 11 bases separated the two germline ends. Germline V gene sequence: CDR1 LGHNT, CDR2 FRNRAP. CDR3 size: 14 residues. The CDR3, as DNA: TGTGCTAGTGGTTTGGGGACAGTATCGGATACGCAGTATTTT. Encoded protein: CASGLGTVSDTQYF.

In this sample, this clone turned up many times. This chain connects TRBV11-3 to TRBJ1-1, with unresolved D. The germline gives CDR1 SGHNT, CDR2 YENEEA. The CDR3 is 14 residues long. V lost 5 bases and J 5 bases, leaving 15 bases between the germline ends. As DNA, the CDR3 is TGTGCCAGCAGCCTACTTCCAGGTGGGACTGAAGCTTTCTTT. This translates into CASSLLPGGTEAFF.

The chain links TRBV29-1 to TRBJ2-7; 12 nucleotides align to TRBD1. From germline, CDR1 is SQVTM and CDR2 ANQGSEA. The trim removed 4 bases at V and 6 bases at J, leaving 10 bases unmatched. This CDR3 is built from 15 residues. The CDR3 coding sequence is TGCAGCGTTGCCCTGATGGGACAGGGGGCTTCCGAGCAGTACTTC. It encodes CSVALMGQGASEQYF.

The chain joins TRBV4-1 to TRBJ2-3, with TRBD2 matching 9 bases. Germline CDR1 is MGHRA and CDR2 is YSYEKL. Trimming took 4 bases from V and 3 from J; bases not matched to a gene: 5. This CDR3 spans 15 amino acids. The DNA of the CDR3 is TGCGCCAGCAGCCTCAGCCTAGCGGGAACAGATACGCAGTATTTT. This translates into CASSLSLAGTDTQYF.

V usage is TRBV5-1 and J usage is TRBJ1-1; 10 nucleotides match TRBD1. Germline CDR1 SGHRS, CDR2 YFSETQ. Trimming removed 3 bases from V and 8 bases from J; junction bases left unmatched: 7. There are 14 residues in the CDR3. DNA of the CDR3: TGCGCCAGCAGCTCAGGACAGGGGGTTTGGGAAGCTTTCTTT. Its translation: CASSSGQGVWEAFF.

The chain carries TRBV7-8 and TRBJ2-2, with D possibly matching TRBD2 (6 bases). CDR3 length equals 14 residues. In germline, CDR1 is SGHVS, CDR2 FQNEAQ. The germline V and J ends were trimmed by 5 bases and 4 bases, with 11 bases remaining between them. Here the CDR3 DNA reads TGTGCCAGCAGCATTACTAGCTCCACCGGGGAGCTGTTTTTT. Translation: CASSITSSTGELFF.

This clone was observed a handful of times. This chain uses TRBV28 with TRBJ2-7, with 8 bases that match TRBD1. The CDR3 is 13 amino acids. Germline V gene sequence: CDR1 MDHEN, CDR2 SYDVKM. V dropped 5 bases and J dropped 4; count of bases not matched to a gene: 4. CDR3 sequence reads: CASSQGQDYEQYF. CDR3 nucleotide sequence: TGTGCCAGCAGTCAGGGACAGGATTACGAGCAGTACTTC.

V and J are TRBV12-5 and TRBJ1-2, with D possibly being TRBD1 (5 bases). Germline CDR1 and CDR2: LGHNT and FRNRAP. This CDR3 is 13 amino acids long. Trimming took off 2 bases at V and 3 bases at J, with 7 bases between the two ends. DNA for the CDR3: TGTGCTAGTGGTTTGCCGGGGGACTATGGCTACACCTTC. Encoded protein: CASGLPGDYGYTF.

The chain joins TRBV6-5 to TRBJ2-1; D perhaps matches TRBD1 (7 bases). The CDR3 spans 15 residues. CDR1 and CDR2 (germline): MNHEY, SVGAGI. With 4 bases removed from V and 3 bases from J, the gap between germline ends came to 13 bases. The CDR3 sequence is CASSFRQGLYNEQFF. The CDR3 bases are TGTGCCAGCAGTTTCAGACAGGGACTCTACAATGAGCAGTTCTTC.

The chain uses TRBV30 and TRBJ2-3, with D perhaps TRBD2 (5 bases). The CDR3 has 16 amino acids. CDR1 is GTSNPN, CDR2 SVGIG, per germline (reference sequence). V lost 0 bases and J 1 base, leaving 14 bases between the germline ends. CDR3 DNA sequence: TGTGCCTGGAGTGTTCAAGGCGGGCTGGGCACAGATACGCAGTATTTT. This translates into CAWSVQGGLGTDTQYF.

This clone was detected only a few times. The chain has TRBV5-1 and TRBJ2-7, with D possibly matching TRBD1 (6 bases). Between the trimmed V and J ends, which lost 0 bases and 2 bases, there was a span of 9 bases. The CDR3 has 14 amino acids. Germline V gene lookup returns CDR1 SGHRS and CDR2 YFSETQ. The CDR3 reads CASSLDQGTYEQYF. The CDR3 DNA follows: TGCGCCAGCAGCTTGGATCAGGGGACCTACGAGCAGTACTTC.

This clone was seen a few times. The chain joins TRBV29-1 to TRBJ2-7; D is perhaps TRBD2 (5 bases). Germline assignment: CDR1 SQVTM and CDR2 ANQGSEA. There are 14 residues in the CDR3. In DNA form, the CDR3 reads TGCAGTGTTTTCAAGCAGGAGGCGGCATACGAGCAGTACTTC. Its protein is CSVFKQEAAYEQYF.

The rearrangement joins TRBV11-3 to TRBJ2-1; D not resolved. With 1 base removed from V and 7 bases from J, the gap between germline ends came to 8 bases. Germline assignment: CDR1 SGHNT and CDR2 YENEEA. The CDR3 sequence is 13 residues long. This CDR3 is CASSLGSRNEQFF. CDR3 nucleotide sequence: TGTGCCAGCAGCTTAGGCTCTCGGAATGAGCAGTTCTTC.

CDR3 sequence reads: CASSVTGSEAFF. As DNA, the CDR3 is TGTGCCAGTAGTGTTACAGGATCTGAAGCTTTCTTT. The chain has TRBV19 and TRBJ1-1; D may be TRBD1 (5 bases). CDR1 and CDR2 from the germline V gene are LNHDA and SQIVND (reference sequence). CDR3 length: 12 residues. Trimming stripped 5 bases from V and 6 bases from J, with 10 bases between.

V gene TRBV6-5 combines with J gene TRBJ2-1, with 8 nucleotides matching TRBD1. Trimming took 5 bases from V and 10 from J; bases not matched to a gene: 10. This CDR3 has 14 amino acids. Germline CDR1 and CDR2: MNHEY and SVGAGI. Here the CDR3 reads CASSPDRADREQFF. CDR3 bases: TGTGCCAGCAGTCCGGACAGGGCGGATAGGGAGCAGTTCTTC.

The chain joins TRBV18 to TRBJ1-5; unclear D gene. Trimming removed 3 bases at V and 0 bases at J, with 12 bases between. The germline V gene has CDR1 KGHSH and CDR2 LQKENI. This CDR3 is 16 amino acids long. The CDR3 DNA sequence: TGTGCCAGCTCACCGGACTCGATTTATAGCAATCAGCCCCAGCATTTT. Translated: CASSPDSIYSNQPQHF.

V usage is TRBV15 and J usage is TRBJ1-5; no definite D call. The germline V and J ends were trimmed by 3 bases and 4 bases, with 7 bases remaining between them. The CDR3 has 13 residues. From germline, CDR1 is LNHNV and CDR2 YYDKDF (reference sequence). CDR3 nucleotides: TGTGCCACCAGCAGTACCGGGAATCAGCCCCAGCATTTT. This gives the protein CATSSTGNQPQHF.

This clone was picked up a small number of times. The V and J genes are TRBV9 and TRBJ2-7; D is uncertain. Germline values: CDR1 SGDLS, CDR2 YYNGEE. The CDR3 covers 13 residues. The V gene lost 4 bases and the J gene lost 5 bases, with 13 bases spanning the gap. The CDR3 DNA sequence: TGTGCCAGCAGCACCTCTAGGTCCGACGAGCAGTACTTC. Its translation: CASSTSRSDEQYF.

This clone was picked up a small number of times. This chain links TRBV6-5 with TRBJ2-7, with D possibly matching TRBD1 (5 bases). Trimming took off 6 bases at V and 2 bases at J, with 8 bases between the two ends. CDR1 and CDR2 (germline): MNHEY, SVGAGI. The CDR3 extends over 12 amino acids. The chain's CDR3 is CASRGRAYEQYF. CDR3 coding DNA: TGTGCCAGCAGGGGCAGGGCCTACGAGCAGTACTTC.

V usage is TRBV6-1 and J usage is TRBJ1-2; the D is unclear. Germline V gives CDR1 MNHNS, CDR2 SASEGT. V was clipped by 8 bases and J by 3 bases, with 10 bases between them. This CDR3 region has 12 residues. The CDR3 coding sequence is TGTGCCAGCCTGATCACATACTATGGCTACACCTTC. It is translated as CASLITYYGYTF.

The V gene is TRBV27, the J gene TRBJ1-6, with 7 bases that match TRBD1. The CDR3 runs 16 residues. V gave up 6 bases and J gave up 9 bases; unmatched junction bases: 14. Per the germline V gene, CDR1 is MNHEY and CDR2 is SMNVEV (reference sequence). CDR3 DNA: TGTGCCAGCAGCCGGGACAGAAATGAGTTTAGTTCACCCCTCCACTTT. Its protein is CASSRDRNEFSSPLHF.

CDR3 protein: CASSQTGVNQPQHF. The CDR3 DNA reads TGCGCCAGCAGCCAAACAGGGGTGAATCAGCCCCAGCATTTT. This sequence joins TRBV4-1 and TRBJ1-5; 7 nucleotides match TRBD1. Per the germline V gene, CDR1 is MGHRA and CDR2 is YSYEKL. This CDR3 contains 14 residues. The V gene end was trimmed by 2 bases and the J gene end by 4 bases; junction bases not matched to a gene: 2.